This entry features one T cell receptor beta chain sequence. This clonotype was counted at least ten times. What this receptor recognizes is not known. The sample holds no much larger clone one base away, and base qualities are not on file. This entry comes from a study of T cells in Graves' hyperthyroidism and ophthalmopathy (dated by TCRdb to about 2019). Study-level background: Peripheral blood samples were taken at initial diagnosis, before any treatment was given. The 85 to 100 discovery patients were randomly split 7:3 into training and test sets. In addition, the study compared T-cell repertoires in thyroid tissue and in blood from several Graves' hyperthyroidism patients. A discovery cohort of roughly 96 patients, about 40 with Graves' ophthalmopathy and 55 to 60 with stable Graves' hyperthyroidism, was used to find distinguishing TCR V-J signatures. Following sampling, methimazole starting at 30 mg daily was given to hyperthyroidism patients, and high-dose intravenous methylprednisolone was given to ophthalmopathy patients. An independent validation cohort of some 18 hyperthyroidism patients and about 16 patients who later progressed to ophthalmopathy tested prospective prediction of ophthalmopathy. According to the paper, TCR Vbeta CDR3 sequencing was carried out on approximately 140 peripheral blood samples, which came from 40 to 45 ophthalmopathy, under 80 hyperthyroidism and roughly 17 progressor patients.

Broader findings and caveats from the paper: Ophthalmopathy was separated from stable hyperthyroidism by a 13 V-J signature model, with roughly 88% sensitivity and about 84% specificity obtained in cross-validation and 80%/75% obtained in testing. In validation, the model predicted progression to ophthalmopathy a median of 6.5 months before onset, with around 70% sensitivity and about 75% specificity. Sample size was not statistically predetermined, and investigators were not blinded to group allocation. Most expanded thyroid clonotypes (frequency above 0.001) were also detected in blood, suggesting blood repertoires may reflect thyroid immune responses.

Hyperthyroidism patients were aged 18 to 65 years and newly diagnosed, with disease duration of less than 2 months. Any patient with an uncontrolled infection, another autoimmune disease, pregnancy or lactation was excluded. Diagnoses relied on clinical symptoms, serum thyroxine and TRAb, thyroid ultrasound and orbital computed tomography. Blood from progressor patients was collected at the time of first diagnosis with hyperthyroidism, before any ophthalmopathy symptoms had appeared. Ficoll-Paque density gradient centrifugation was used to isolate PBMCs from around 10 ml of fresh peripheral blood. Progressor patients were initially diagnosed with Graves' hyperthyroidism and developed ophthalmopathy during follow-up. Total RNA was extracted with Trizol reagent, and quality was checked on an Agilent 2100 Bioanalyzer. The TCR beta CDR3 regions were amplified from RNA transcripts. The first round of RT-PCR for the TCR CDR3 was performed with the HTBI primer set and the Qiagen OneStep RT-PCR kit. Libraries were constructed in a second round of multiplex PCR, after which size selection and purification were performed. Sequencing of the libraries was done on an Illumina HiSeq2000 using paired-end 100 bp reads. The study's processing was this. SOAPnuke was used to process the raw data, removing reads that contained adapters or uncalled bases, had a mean Phred below 15, or lacked an exact match to the constant primer or identifier. COPE v1.2.5 was used to merge the high-quality paired reads, and each unique nucleotide sequence was defined as a clonotype. MiTCR v1.1 was used to align the clonotypes against IMGT TRBV, TRBD and TRBJ reference segments. Only V-J combinations with frequency above 0.0001, covering 99% to 99.2% of repertoires, were analysed. The TCS score was defined as the ratio of F50 (clonal expansion) to E x V (chaos), calculated using BLOSUM62-based TCRdist between CDR3 peptides within each V-J. Welch's t-statistics and random forest reduced just over 500 V-J features to roughly 13, which were used in a naive Bayes classifier (R e1071). TCRdb ran its own pipeline on the public reads, namely fastp trimming at Q25 and MiXCR clone calling, and kept in-frame beta chains. All rows with the same CDR3 protein become a single entry with the most common DNA and genes. The V and J calls were not made by the authors but by TCRdb's processing. Present in this sample are 250,000 to 300,000 distinct CDR3 sequences, more than 12% of which were seen just once. The top ten clones comprise 13% of the sample.

From its cysteine to its phenylalanine, the CDR3 spans 15 amino acids. CDR3 DNA is the only sequence kept; it has 45 bases, read in frame from the first base. Germline trimming amounts to 5 bases on V and 6 bases on J, with 9 as the count of junction bases outside the gene matches. In the germline V gene (reference sequence), CDR1 corresponds to LNHDA and CDR2 to SQIVND. The V and J segments used are TRBV19 and TRBJ2-3; TRBD2 matches 9 bases in the middle. The sequenced sample was blood. This receptor was obtained from a woman between 40 and 50 years old with Graves' hyperthyroidism that later progressed to Graves' ophthalmopathy. The sequenced DNA is TGTGCCAGTAGTCAGGCGGGAGGGCCGTCTGATACGCAGTATTTT. Its amino acids are CASSQAGGPSDTQYF.